The 26 T cell receptor beta chains reported below all come from one sample, sequenced in a study of CD8+CD57+ T cells in acquired aplastic anemia. Researchers used genomic DNA as the template to profile TCR beta VDJ and CDR3. MiXCR, run by TCRdb on the reads, gives a single entry per CDR3 protein. The sample lists 150,000 to 200,000 distinct CDR3 sequences; 55% to 70% were seen once. The specimen was sorted CD4+, CD8+, or CD8+CD57+ T cells (not recorded which) from PBMCs. The source of these receptors is a human donor with severe aplastic anemia or a healthy control (not recorded which).

The table lists this clonotype with a few counts. The chain couples TRBV19 to TRBJ1-5; D gene ambiguous. This CDR3 region has 14 residues. Trimming pared 2 bases from V and 1 base from J, leaving 6 bases between. Germline CDR1 is LNHDA and CDR2 is SQIVND (reference sequence). CDR3 protein: CASSIPGSNQPQHF. For the CDR3, the DNA is TGTGCCAGTAGTATACCCGGAAGCAATCAGCCCCAGCATTTT.

V and J are TRBV10-3 and TRBJ2-1; 13 nucleotides match TRBD2. Germline-derived CDR1 and CDR2 are ENHRY and SYGVKD. V dropped 11 bases and J dropped 4; count of bases not matched to a gene: 5. The CDR3 length is 14 residues. CDR3 residues: CASGTSGIYNEQFF. The CDR3 DNA sequence: TGTGCCTCCGGGACTAGCGGGATTTACAATGAGCAGTTCTTC.

The chain has TRBV10-3 and TRBJ2-5, with D possibly being TRBD2 (6 bases). Germline V gene sequence: CDR1 ENHRY, CDR2 SYGVKD. This CDR3 contains 14 residues. Trimming left V 6 bases short and J 4 bases short, with 15 bases between. The CDR3 protein is CAISPLSGAETQYF. For the CDR3, the DNA is TGTGCCATCAGCCCCCTTAGCGGCGCAGAGACCCAGTACTTC.

This clonotype occurred a few times. This chain joins TRBV7-8 and TRBJ2-5, with 8 bases that match TRBD2. Germline assignment: CDR1 SGHVS and CDR2 FQNEAQ. The CDR3 contains 15 residues. V gave up 0 bases and J gave up 4 bases; unmatched junction bases: 4. CDR3 sequence reads: CASSLAAGGGETQYF. The CDR3 DNA sequence: TGTGCCAGCAGCTTAGCGGCGGGGGGAGGAGAGACCCAGTACTTC.

In the case of this clonotype: The junction does not match germline at one end; this may be a read error. The chain links TRBV7-2 to TRBJ2-1, with 9 nucleotides matching TRBD2. Looked up from germline, CDR1 is SGHTA and CDR2 is FQGNSA. This CDR3 is built from 15 residues. The CDR3 region has the DNA TGTGTCAGCAGCATGGGACTAGCCGAAGGGAATGAGCAGTTCTTC. Translating gives CVSSMGLAEGNEQFF.

The chain recombines TRBV14 with TRBJ2-1; TRBD2 aligns across 11 bases. J was trimmed by 9 bases and V by 3 bases; bases with no gene match: 7. This CDR3 contains 15 residues. Germline loops: CDR1 SGHDN, CDR2 FVKESK. CDR3 in amino acids: CASSQASGGSVEQFF. For the CDR3, the DNA is TGTGCCAGCAGCCAGGCTAGCGGGGGGTCGGTTGAGCAGTTCTTC.

This clonotype was recorded a few times. The CDR3 sequence: CASSLDPFQPQHF. CDR3 bases: TGTGCCAGCAGCTTAGATCCCTTTCAGCCCCAGCATTTT. The chain combines TRBV11-3 with TRBJ1-5; D unresolved. Germline assignment: CDR1 SGHNT and CDR2 YENEEA. This CDR3 has 13 amino acids. The germline V and J ends were trimmed by 0 bases and 6 bases, with 6 bases remaining between them. Full variable domain (outside the CDR3, taken from reference TRBV11-3 and TRBJ1-5): EAGVVQSPRYKIIEKKQPVAFWCNPISGHNTLYWYLQNLGQGPELLIRYENEEAVDDSQLPKDRFSAERLKGVDSTLKIQPAELGDSAVYLCASSLDPFQPQHFGDGTRLSIL.

This clonotype is medium-sized. V is TRBV29-1 and J is TRBJ1-1; D may be TRBD1 (5 bases). Germline assignment: CDR1 SQVTM and CDR2 ANQGSEA. With 7 bases removed from V and 0 bases from J, the gap between germline ends came to 18 bases. This CDR3 has 15 residues. CDR3 sequence reads: CSGSAGTAVNTEAFF. DNA for the CDR3: TGCAGCGGATCAGCCGGGACCGCCGTGAACACTGAAGCTTTCTTT.

This chain connects TRBV7-9 to TRBJ1-1; a weak D match, TRBD1 (6 bases). Germline CDR1 and CDR2: SEHNR and FQNEAQ (reference sequence). The germline V and J ends were trimmed by 5 bases and 8 bases, with 27 bases remaining between them. The CDR3 runs 17 residues. In DNA form, the CDR3 reads TGTGCCAGCAGCCTCCGGGACAATCACCGCCGGGGGAACGAAGCTTTCTTT. Protein: CASSLRDNHRRGNEAFF.

The chain recombines TRBV4-2 with TRBJ2-5; 8 bases match TRBD1. With 3 bases clipped from V and 7 bases from J, the junction kept 16 bases outside the gene matches. CDR1 LGHNA and CDR2 YNFKEQ come from the germline V gene. The CDR3 loop spans 17 amino acids. For the CDR3, the DNA is TGTGCCAGCAGCCACGCGCGGCAGGGGGCGTCGGGTGGGACCCAGTACTTC. Amino acid sequence: CASSHARQGASGGTQYF.

This clonotype was counted once. The chain links TRBV20-1 to TRBJ2-1; no firm D call. CDR1 DFQATT and CDR2 SNEGSKA come from the germline V gene (reference sequence). Trimming removed 0 bases from V and 12 bases from J, with 18 bases in between. The CDR3 contains 14 residues. The CDR3, as DNA: TGCAGTGCTAGAGACCAAACCTCCGGAACCGCGCAGTTCTTC. It translates to CSARDQTSGTAQFF.

Concerning this clonotype itself: Compared with germline, one end of the junction differs, possibly owing to a read error. V is TRBV20-1 and J is TRBJ2-2, with TRBD2 as a possible D gene (5 bases). The CDR3 contains 11 residues. The germline gives CDR1 DFQATT, CDR2 SNEGSKA (reference sequence). The chain's CDR3 is CSAIRTGEPFF. CDR3 nucleotide sequence: TGCAGTGCTATCAGGACCGGGGAGCCGTTTTTT.

About this clonotype itself: The final CDR3 position lacks the conserved phenylalanine or tryptophan, pointing to a likely read error. CDR3 DNA sequence: TGCAGTGCTTACCGATTGGTTAATGAAAAACTGTTTCTT. Amino acids: CSAYRLVNEKLFL. The chain carries TRBV20-1 and TRBJ1-4; no reliable D call. V shed 5 bases and J shed 4 bases, with 11 bases lying between them. This CDR3 has 13 amino acids. CDR1 is DFQATT and CDR2 is SNEGSKA in the germline V gene (reference sequence).

The chain uses TRBV7-9 and TRBJ2-2; D perhaps matches TRBD2 (6 bases). V lost 4 bases to trimming and J lost 1 base, with 13 bases between them. The germline V gene encodes CDR1 SEHNR and CDR2 FQNEAQ (reference sequence). The CDR3 length is 16 residues. The CDR3 here is CASSSEGLRNTGELFF. CDR3 DNA: TGTGCCAGCAGCTCGGAGGGACTCAGGAACACCGGGGAGCTGTTTTTT.

This clonotype has more than one count but fewer than ten. A read error may be the cause here, since a much bigger clone is one base away. This chain uses TRBV4-2 with TRBJ1-2; possibly TRBD1 for D (5 bases). This CDR3 contains 17 residues. The V and J ends lost 0 bases and 4 bases respectively, with 18 bases between them. Germline lookup yields CDR1 LGHNA and CDR2 YNFKEQ. In DNA form, the CDR3 reads TGTGCCAGCAGCCAAGAGGTCAGTCCCAGGGAGCGCTATGGCTACACCTTC. Its protein product is CASSQEVSPRERYGYTF.

The gene calls are TRBV6-1 and TRBJ1-6, with D possibly matching TRBD1 (5 bases). Per germline, CDR1 MNHNS and CDR2 SASEGT. V lost 1 base to trimming and J lost 14 bases, with 12 bases between them. The CDR3 is made up of 13 amino acids. The CDR3 protein is CASSEGQGLALHF. CDR3 DNA sequence: TGTGCCAGCAGTGAAGGTCAGGGCCTTGCCCTCCACTTT.

The chain employs TRBV9 and TRBJ1-2; 12 nucleotides align to TRBD1. V lost 0 bases, J lost 6 bases, and 6 bases stayed unmatched. There are 16 residues in the CDR3. In germline, CDR1 is SGDLS, CDR2 YYNGEE. The CDR3 reads CASSVGPGTGGNGYTF. The CDR3 nucleotides are TGTGCCAGCAGCGTAGGCCCCGGGACAGGGGGCAATGGCTACACCTTC.

Notes on this clonotype: Here the CDR3 omits its conserved ending phenylalanine or tryptophan, so a read error is the likely source. The chain uses TRBV29-1 and TRBJ2-7; possible D gene TRBD1, 5 bases. Germline loops: CDR1 SQVTM, CDR2 ANQGSEA. The V and J ends lost 1 base and 1 base respectively, with 14 bases between them. The CDR3 length is 15 residues. For the CDR3, the DNA is TGCAGCGTTGAAGGTGGGGCAGCCTCTTCCTACGAGCAGTACTGC. Residues: CSVEGGAASSYEQYC.

The table lists this clonotype with a few counts. The V call is TRBV20-1, the J call TRBJ2-7, with a weak D call TRBD1 (6 bases). Per the germline V gene, CDR1 is DFQATT and CDR2 is SNEGSKA (reference sequence). V lost 6 bases, J lost 0 bases, and 12 bases lay in between. The CDR3 spans 13 residues. Here the CDR3 DNA reads TGCAGTGCCACCCCGGACAGCTCCTACGAGCAGTACTTC. This translates into CSATPDSSYEQYF.

The count of this clonotype is one. This may be a read error, as it is one base from a much larger clone. The rearrangement uses TRBV2 and TRBJ1-3, with unresolved D. The V gene's germline CDR1 is SNHLY and CDR2 FYNNEI. There are 12 residues in the CDR3. The V end lost 6 bases, the J end lost 2 bases, and 5 bases lay between the germline ends. The CDR3 protein is CASRNPGNTIYF. CDR3 DNA sequence: TGTGCCAGCAGGAACCCTGGAAACACCATATATTTT.

The chain is built from TRBV19 and TRBJ1-1; D uncertain. This CDR3 spans 11 amino acids. Trimming left V 6 bases short and J 1 base short, with 3 bases between. CDR1 and CDR2 (germline): LNHDA, SQIVND (reference sequence). The CDR3 loop is CASSGNTEAFF. DNA of the CDR3: TGTGCCAGTAGCGGGAACACTGAAGCTTTCTTT.

The chain combines TRBV7-2 with TRBJ2-7; D possibly corresponds to TRBD1 (6 bases). CDR3 length: 15 amino acids. Trimming left V 1 base short and J 3 bases short, with 13 bases between. In germline, CDR1 is SGHTA, CDR2 FQGNSA. Here the CDR3 DNA reads TGTGCCAGCAGCTTAGATTGGGGACAAGACTACGAGCAGTACTTC. Amino acid sequence: CASSLDWGQDYEQYF.

This chain connects TRBV2 to TRBJ2-1; 8 bases fit TRBD1. The V segment lost 6 bases and the J segment 6 bases; nucleotides outside the gene matches: 4. Germline V gives CDR1 SNHLY, CDR2 FYNNEI. The CDR3 has 13 amino acids. The DNA for the CDR3 is TGTGCCAGCAGGGACAGGGTACGCAATGAGCAGTTCTTC. This encodes CASRDRVRNEQFF. Using reference TRBV2 and TRBJ2-1 for the parts outside the CDR3, the full variable domain is EPEVTQTPSHQVTQMGQEVILRCVPISNHLYFYWYRQILGQKVEFLVSFYNNEISEKSEIFDDQFSVERPDGSNFTLKIRSTKLEDSAMYFCASRDRVRNEQFFGPGTRLTVL.

This rearrangement joins TRBV5-6 to TRBJ2-5; the match to TRBD1 covers 8 bases. The better agreement between TRBJ2-7 and the DNA end casts doubt on the J call. This CDR3 is built from 14 residues. The germline V gene encodes CDR1 SGHDT and CDR2 YYEEEE. Here the CDR3 reads CASSPAGGAYEQYF. Written as DNA, the CDR3 is TGTGCCAGCAGCCCGGCAGGGGGCGCGTACGAGCAGTACTTC.

CDR3 bases: TGTGCCAGCAGGGAGCCAAACTCTGGAAACACCATATATTTT. Translation: CASREPNSGNTIYF. This chain connects TRBV25-1 to TRBJ1-3; D is ambiguous. The V and J ends lost 6 bases and 0 bases respectively, with 9 bases between them. This CDR3 comprises 14 residues. Germline V CDR1 and CDR2: MGHDK, SYGVNS.

The genes are TRBV10-1 and TRBJ1-5, with 7 bases aligning to TRBD1. The germline CDR1 and CDR2 sequences are WNHNN and SYGVQD (reference sequence). CDR3 length: 13 residues. The junction had 4 bases not matched to a gene; V was cut back by 5 bases and J by 6 bases. Written as DNA, the CDR3 is TGCGCCAGCAGTACAGGGGTGTCTCAGCCCCAGCATTTT. It yields the protein CASSTGVSQPQHF.